The 18 T cell receptor beta chains below all came from one sample that was sequenced in a study of shared clonotypes between healthy human individuals. Sequencing was performed with immunoSEQ multiplex PCR; in TCRdb, only in-frame clones are kept and a portion is missing. The sample gives some 2.1 million clones, 95% of which show up once; roughly 0.13% is in the top ten. The sample taken for sequencing was naive CD4+ T cells sorted from blood. Subset specified: CD45RA+ positively selected. The receptors stem from a young man in good health.

This clone has more than one count but fewer than ten. The V gene is TRBV10-3, the J gene TRBJ1-3; unclear D gene. V was clipped by 2 bases and J by 4 bases, with 3 bases between them. Germline CDR1 reads ENHRY; CDR2 reads SYGVKD. The CDR3 runs 12 residues. The CDR3 sequence: CAISERGNTIYF. CDR3 bases: TGTGCCATCAGTGAGAGGGGAAACACCATATATTTT.

The chain is built from TRBV30 and TRBJ2-1; D ambiguous. Germline CDR1 is GTSNPN and CDR2 is SVGIG (reference sequence). This CDR3 is built from 13 residues. V was trimmed by 0 bases and J by 9 bases, leaving 12 bases between them. In DNA form, the CDR3 reads TGTGCCTGGAGTGTACAGTTGCAGGCTGAGCAGTTCTTC. Amino acids: CAWSVQLQAEQFF. The variable domain in full, with the rest retrieved from reference TRBV30 and TRBJ2-1, is SQTIHQWPATLVQPVGSPLSLECTVEGTSNPNLYWYRQAAGRGLQLLFYSVGIGQISSEVPQNLSASRPQDRQFILSSKKLLLSDSGFYLCAWSVQLQAEQFFGPGTRLTVL.

This rearrangement joins TRBV28 to TRBJ2-2, with no clear D. CDR3 size: 13 residues. The V gene's germline CDR1 is MDHEN and CDR2 SYDVKM. V was shortened by 7 bases and J by 5 bases, with 11 bases between the two germline ends. This CDR3 reads CASKSGGTGELFF. In nucleotides, the CDR3 is TGTGCCAGCAAATCAGGTGGTACCGGGGAGCTGTTTTTT.

To note about this clone: This may be a read error, as it is one base from a much larger clone. The V and J genes are TRBV11-2 and TRBJ1-4; 9 positions agree with TRBD1. This CDR3 contains 15 residues. After removal of 8 bases from V and 7 bases from J, the junction contained 11 bases not matched to a gene. Germline V gives CDR1 SGHAT, CDR2 FQNNGV. CDR3 in amino acids: CASAPSGQGSEKLFF. The CDR3 bases are TGTGCCAGCGCGCCTTCGGGACAGGGTTCTGAAAAACTGTTTTTT.

The V call is TRBV19, the J call TRBJ2-3; D uncertain. CDR3 length equals 15 residues. Between the trimmed V and J ends, which lost 1 base and 0 bases, there was a span of 8 bases. From germline, CDR1 is LNHDA and CDR2 SQIVND (reference sequence). For the CDR3, the DNA is TGTGCCAGTAGTATAGGGGCCCTAAGCACAGATACGCAGTATTTT. Translation gives CASSIGALSTDTQYF.

About this clone itself: Additional DNA sequences in this sample encode the identical CDR3. The CDR3 coding sequence is TGCGCCAGCAGCCAAGATCTGGGAACAGATACGCAGTATTTT. It yields the protein CASSQDLGTDTQYF. The genes are TRBV4-3 and TRBJ2-3; D unclear. CDR1 and CDR2 from the germline V gene are LGHNA and YSLEER. Trimming cost V 0 bases and J 3 bases, with 7 bases left between them. CDR3 size: 14 residues.

In the case of this clone: This CDR3 is also generated by other DNA sequences in the sample. The rearrangement links TRBV5-1 to TRBJ2-2; 7 positions agree with TRBD1. V lost 5 bases, J lost 3 bases, and 7 bases stayed unmatched. The germline gives CDR1 SGHRS, CDR2 YFSETQ. The CDR3 spans 15 residues. The CDR3 loop reads CASSLGQSHTGELFF. The CDR3, as DNA: TGCGCCAGCAGTCTGGGACAGAGTCACACCGGGGAGCTGTTTTTT.

About this clone itself: The sample carries other DNA sequences with the same CDR3. This rearrangement joins TRBV5-4 to TRBJ2-5, with TRBD2 matching 8 bases. The CDR3 spans 14 residues. Germline trimming cut 1 base from V and 4 bases from J; bases unmatched to any gene: 3. The germline V gene has CDR1 SGHNT and CDR2 YYREEE (reference sequence). This chain's CDR3 is CASSLRLAGETQYF. In DNA, the CDR3 is TGTGCCAGCAGCTTGAGGCTAGCGGGAGAGACCCAGTACTTC.

V usage is TRBV15 and J usage is TRBJ1-2; a possible D gene is TRBD1 (5 bases). Trimming pared 2 bases from V and 0 bases from J, leaving 13 bases between. CDR1 and CDR2 (germline): LNHNV, YYDKDF (reference sequence). There are 16 residues in the CDR3. DNA for the CDR3: TGTGCCACCAGCAGACCGGGACGGAAGACTAACTATGGCTACACCTTC. Its translation is CATSRPGRKTNYGYTF.

In regard to this clone: This sequence may be a read error, since a much larger clone differs from it by one base. This sequence joins TRBV28 and TRBJ1-1; maybe TRBD1 (5 bases). CDR3 length equals 12 residues. V lost 8 bases and J 1 base, leaving 8 bases between the germline ends. Germline V gene lookup returns CDR1 MDHEN and CDR2 SYDVKM. CDR3 loop: CASGGGNTEAFF. DNA for the CDR3: TGTGCCAGCGGCGGGGGGAACACTGAAGCTTTCTTT. The variable domain in full, completed from reference TRBV28 and TRBJ1-1, reads DVKVTQSSRYLVKRTGEKVFLECVQDMDHENMFWYRQDPGLGLRLIYFSYDVKMKEKGDIPEGYSVSREKKERFSLILESASTNQTSMYLCASGGGNTEAFFGQGTRLTVV.

The chain couples TRBV7-8 to TRBJ2-7, with 7 bases fitting TRBD2. The V and J ends lost 5 bases and 5 bases, in that order; junction bases with no gene match: 12. Germline loops: CDR1 SGHVS, CDR2 FQNEAQ. This CDR3 has 15 amino acids. CDR3: CASSQGGLGAHEQYF. As DNA, the CDR3 is TGTGCCAGCAGCCAAGGTGGACTAGGGGCCCACGAGCAGTACTTC.

V gene TRBV7-9 combines with J gene TRBJ2-6; weak D call: TRBD2 (5 bases). This CDR3 has 17 amino acids. Trimming cost V 6 bases and J 0 bases, with 15 bases left between them. The germline gives CDR1 SEHNR, CDR2 FQNEAQ (reference sequence). The DNA for the CDR3 is TGTGCCAGCAGTTCCGGGAACTTTTTCTCTGGGGCCAACGTCCTGACTTTC. It codes for CASSSGNFFSGANVLTF.

CDR3 DNA sequence: TGTGCCAGCAGCCAAGGACTACAGGGCTATGGCTACACCTTC. Its translation: CASSQGLQGYGYTF. V gene TRBV5-4 combines with J gene TRBJ1-2, with D possibly being TRBD1 (6 bases). CDR1 SGHNT and CDR2 YYREEE come from the germline V gene (reference sequence). This CDR3 contains 14 residues. V was pared by 4 bases and J by 4 bases, with 14 bases between.

V and J are TRBV4-1 and TRBJ1-2; unclear D gene. The CDR3 totals 15 residues. The ends were cut back, 1 base at V and 8 bases at J, with 17 bases in the middle. Germline-derived CDR1 and CDR2 are MGHRA and YSYEKL. The CDR3 region is CASSQVAVTGSGYTF. DNA of the CDR3: TGCGCCAGCAGCCAAGTGGCGGTGACCGGATCCGGCTACACCTTC.

The chain is built from TRBV6-5 and TRBJ2-2; D possibly uses TRBD1 or TRBD2 (5 bases each). The length of the CDR3 is 14 residues. Trimming shortened V by 8 bases and J by 3 bases, and 13 bases separated the two germline ends. CDR1 is MNHEY, CDR2 SVGAGI, per germline. The chain's CDR3 is CASGKTADTGELFF. CDR3 nucleotide sequence: TGTGCCAGCGGGAAGACAGCGGACACCGGGGAGCTGTTTTTT.

The chain uses TRBV5-1 and TRBJ1-2; D unresolved. Germline V gene data show CDR1 as SGHRS and CDR2 as YFSETQ. There are 14 residues in the CDR3. V shed 0 bases and J shed 8 bases, with 14 bases lying between them. The CDR3 loop reads CASSLASGLGGYTF. The CDR3 DNA is TGCGCCAGCAGCTTGGCCTCGGGGTTAGGGGGCTACACCTTC.

Here the CDR3 reads CASSRTGTENQPQHF. CDR3 DNA: TGTGCCAGCAGCAGAACCGGGACGGAGAATCAGCCCCAGCATTTT. V gene TRBV5-5 combines with J gene TRBJ1-5; weak D call: TRBD1 (5 bases). V was trimmed by 4 bases and J by 4 bases, leaving 15 bases between them. CDR1 is SGHKS, CDR2 YYEKEE, per germline (reference sequence). The CDR3 extends over 15 amino acids.

The chain is built from TRBV2 and TRBJ2-7; TRBD2 matches 10 bases. The V gene's germline CDR1 is SNHLY and CDR2 FYNNEI. This CDR3 has 15 amino acids. V shed 4 bases, J shed 1 base, and the junction held 4 bases outside the gene matches. DNA of the CDR3: TGTGCCAGCAGTGGTTCGACTAGCGGGTCCTACGAGCAGTACTTC. This sequence encodes CASSGSTSGSYEQYF.